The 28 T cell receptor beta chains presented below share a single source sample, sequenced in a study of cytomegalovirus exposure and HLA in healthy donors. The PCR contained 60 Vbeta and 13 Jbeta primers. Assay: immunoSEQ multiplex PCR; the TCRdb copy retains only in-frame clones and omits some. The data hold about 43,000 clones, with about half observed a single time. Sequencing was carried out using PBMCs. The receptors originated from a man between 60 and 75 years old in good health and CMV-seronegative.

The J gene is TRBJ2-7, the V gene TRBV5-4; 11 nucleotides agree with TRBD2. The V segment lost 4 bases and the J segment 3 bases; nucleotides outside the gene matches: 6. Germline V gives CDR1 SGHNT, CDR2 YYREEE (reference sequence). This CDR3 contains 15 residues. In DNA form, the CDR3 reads TGTGCCAGCAGCACCGGGACTAGCGGTGTCTACGAGCAGTACTTC. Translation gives CASSTGTSGVYEQYF.

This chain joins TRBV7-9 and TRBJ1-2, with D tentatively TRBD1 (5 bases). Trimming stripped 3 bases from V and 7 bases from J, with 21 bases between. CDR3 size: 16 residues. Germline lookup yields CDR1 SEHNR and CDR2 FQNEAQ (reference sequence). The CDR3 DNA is TGTGCCAGCAGCTTTGCGGGGGGGACGATGGATGGTGGCTACACCTTC. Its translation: CASSFAGGTMDGGYTF.

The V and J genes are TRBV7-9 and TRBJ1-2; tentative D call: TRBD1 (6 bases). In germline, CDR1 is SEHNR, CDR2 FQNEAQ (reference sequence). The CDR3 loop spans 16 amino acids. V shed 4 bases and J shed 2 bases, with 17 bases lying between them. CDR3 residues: CASSSRTVSPNYGYTF. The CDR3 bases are TGTGCCAGCAGCTCCCGGACAGTAAGTCCGAACTATGGCTACACCTTC.

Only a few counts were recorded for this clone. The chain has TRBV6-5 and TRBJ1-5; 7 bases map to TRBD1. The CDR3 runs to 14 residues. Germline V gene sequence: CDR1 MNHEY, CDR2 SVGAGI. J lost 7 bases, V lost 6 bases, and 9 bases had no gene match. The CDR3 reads CASRTGTALQPQHF. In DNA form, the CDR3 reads TGTGCCAGCAGGACCGGGACAGCGTTGCAGCCCCAGCATTTT.

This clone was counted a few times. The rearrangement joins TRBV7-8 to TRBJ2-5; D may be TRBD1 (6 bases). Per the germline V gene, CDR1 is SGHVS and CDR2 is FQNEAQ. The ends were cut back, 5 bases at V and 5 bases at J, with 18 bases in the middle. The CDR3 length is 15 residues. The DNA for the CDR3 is TGTGCCAGCAGCACCAACCCGGCGCAGGGGGAGACCCAGTACTTC. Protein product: CASSTNPAQGETQYF.

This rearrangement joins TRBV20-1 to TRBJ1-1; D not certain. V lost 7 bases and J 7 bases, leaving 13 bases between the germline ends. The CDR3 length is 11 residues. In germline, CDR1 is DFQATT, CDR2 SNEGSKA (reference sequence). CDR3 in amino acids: CSVDSRYEAFF. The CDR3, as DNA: TGCAGTGTCGACTCGCGTTATGAAGCTTTCTTT.

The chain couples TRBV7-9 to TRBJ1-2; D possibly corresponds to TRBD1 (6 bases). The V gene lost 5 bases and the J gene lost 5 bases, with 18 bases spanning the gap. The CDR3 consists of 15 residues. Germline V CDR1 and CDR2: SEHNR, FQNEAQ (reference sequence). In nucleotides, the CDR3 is TGTGCCAGCAGCCCACTCGGGGAGGGGGATTATGGCTACACCTTC. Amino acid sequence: CASSPLGEGDYGYTF.

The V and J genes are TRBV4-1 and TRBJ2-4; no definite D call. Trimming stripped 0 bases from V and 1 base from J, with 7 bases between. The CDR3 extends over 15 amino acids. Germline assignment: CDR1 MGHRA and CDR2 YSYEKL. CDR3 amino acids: CASSQDAVAKNIQYF. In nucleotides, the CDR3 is TGCGCCAGCAGCCAAGACGCGGTTGCCAAAAACATTCAGTACTTC.

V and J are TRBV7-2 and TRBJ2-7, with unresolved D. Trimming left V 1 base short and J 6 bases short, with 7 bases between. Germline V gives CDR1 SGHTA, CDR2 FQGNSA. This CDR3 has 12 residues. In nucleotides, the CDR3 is TGTGCCAGCAGCTTAGACTTATCCGAGCAGTACTTC. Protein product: CASSLDLSEQYF.

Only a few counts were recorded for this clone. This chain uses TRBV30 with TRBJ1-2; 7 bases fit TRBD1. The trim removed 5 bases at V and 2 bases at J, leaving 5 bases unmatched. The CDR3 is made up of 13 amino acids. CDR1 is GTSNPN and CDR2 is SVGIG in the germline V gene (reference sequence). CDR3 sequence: CAWSLTGNYGYTF. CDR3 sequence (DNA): TGTGCCTGGTCCCTGACAGGGAACTATGGCTACACCTTC.

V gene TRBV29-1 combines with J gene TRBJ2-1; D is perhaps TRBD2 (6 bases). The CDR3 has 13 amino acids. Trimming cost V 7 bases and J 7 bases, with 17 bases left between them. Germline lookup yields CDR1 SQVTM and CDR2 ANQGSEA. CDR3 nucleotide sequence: TGCAGCGCCCGGGATTTGGGGGGTAATGAGCAGTTCTTC. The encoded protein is CSARDLGGNEQFF.

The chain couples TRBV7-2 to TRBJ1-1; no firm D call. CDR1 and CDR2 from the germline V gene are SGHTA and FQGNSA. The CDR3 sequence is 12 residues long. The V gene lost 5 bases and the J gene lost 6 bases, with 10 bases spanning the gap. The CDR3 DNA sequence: TGTGCCAGCAGCCCCCGGAGCCCTGAAGCTTTCTTT. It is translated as CASSPRSPEAFF.

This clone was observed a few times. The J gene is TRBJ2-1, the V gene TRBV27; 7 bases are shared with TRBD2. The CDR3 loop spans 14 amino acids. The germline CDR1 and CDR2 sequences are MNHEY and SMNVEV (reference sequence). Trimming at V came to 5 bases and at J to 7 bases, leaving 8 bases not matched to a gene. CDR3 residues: CASSLGLGGNEQFF. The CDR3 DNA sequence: TGTGCCAGCAGTCTTGGACTAGGAGGGAATGAGCAGTTCTTC.

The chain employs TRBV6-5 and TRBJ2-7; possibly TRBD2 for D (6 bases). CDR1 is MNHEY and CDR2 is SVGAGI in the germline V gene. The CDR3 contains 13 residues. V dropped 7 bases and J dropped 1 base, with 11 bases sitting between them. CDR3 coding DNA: TGTGCCAGCAACCCCGGAGGGTCCTACGAGCAGTACTTC. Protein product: CASNPGGSYEQYF.

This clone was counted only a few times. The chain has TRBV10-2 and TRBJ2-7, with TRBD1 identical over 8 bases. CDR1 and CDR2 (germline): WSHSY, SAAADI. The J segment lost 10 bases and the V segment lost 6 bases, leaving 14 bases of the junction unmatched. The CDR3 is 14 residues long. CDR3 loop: CASRSLTGANPQYF. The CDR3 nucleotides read TGCGCCAGCAGGTCCTTGACAGGGGCAAACCCCCAGTACTTC.

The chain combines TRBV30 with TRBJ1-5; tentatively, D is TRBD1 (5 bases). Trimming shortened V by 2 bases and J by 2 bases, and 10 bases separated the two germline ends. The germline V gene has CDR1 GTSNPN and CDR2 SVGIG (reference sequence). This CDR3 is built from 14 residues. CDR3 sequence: CAWSRTGGNQPQHF. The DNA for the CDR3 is TGTGCCTGGAGTAGAACGGGGGGCAATCAGCCCCAGCATTTT.

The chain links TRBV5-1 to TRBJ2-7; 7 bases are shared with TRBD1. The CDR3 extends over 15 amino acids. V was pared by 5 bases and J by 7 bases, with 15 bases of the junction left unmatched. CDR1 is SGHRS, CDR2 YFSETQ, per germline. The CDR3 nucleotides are TGCGCCAGCAGAACCGTGACAGGGATGGTGGGTGAGCAGTACTTC. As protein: CASRTVTGMVGEQYF. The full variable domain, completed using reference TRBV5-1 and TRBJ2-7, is KAGVTQTPRYLIKTRGQQVTLSCSPISGHRSVSWYQQTPGQGLQFLFEYFSETQRNKGNFPGRFSGRQFSNSRSEMNVSTLELGDSALYLCASRTVTGMVGEQYFGPGTRLTVT.

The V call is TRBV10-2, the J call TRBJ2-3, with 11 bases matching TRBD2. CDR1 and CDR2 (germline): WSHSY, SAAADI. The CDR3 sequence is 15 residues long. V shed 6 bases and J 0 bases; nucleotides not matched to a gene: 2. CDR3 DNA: TGCGCCAGCAGGACTAGCGGGATGAGCACAGATACGCAGTATTTT. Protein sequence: CASRTSGMSTDTQYF.

The CDR3 coding sequence is TGTGCCAGCAATCTACTGGGGCCCACTGAAGCTTTCTTT. Encoded protein: CASNLLGPTEAFF. The rearrangement uses TRBV2 and TRBJ1-1, with a weak D call TRBD1 (5 bases). Trimming shortened V by 7 bases and J by 4 bases, and 13 bases separated the two germline ends. The germline V gene encodes CDR1 SNHLY and CDR2 FYNNEI. This CDR3 spans 13 amino acids.

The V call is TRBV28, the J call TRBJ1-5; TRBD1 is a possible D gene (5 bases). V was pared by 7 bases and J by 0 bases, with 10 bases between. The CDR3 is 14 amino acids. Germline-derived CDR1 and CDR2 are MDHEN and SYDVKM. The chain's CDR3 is CASTQGGSNQPQHF. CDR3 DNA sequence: TGTGCCAGCACCCAGGGAGGTAGCAATCAGCCCCAGCATTTT.

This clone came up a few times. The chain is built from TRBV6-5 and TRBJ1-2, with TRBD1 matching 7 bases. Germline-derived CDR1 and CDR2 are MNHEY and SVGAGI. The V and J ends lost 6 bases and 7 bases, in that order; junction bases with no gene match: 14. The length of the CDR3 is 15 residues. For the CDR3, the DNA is TGTGCCAGCAGCACAAAATCTAACAGGGGAGGTGGCTACACCTTC. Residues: CASSTKSNRGGGYTF.

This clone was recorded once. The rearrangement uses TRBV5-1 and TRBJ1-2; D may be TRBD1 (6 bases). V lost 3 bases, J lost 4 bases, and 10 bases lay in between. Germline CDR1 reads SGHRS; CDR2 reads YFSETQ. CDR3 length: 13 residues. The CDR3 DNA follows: TGCGCCAGCAGCTGGGACACCATCTATGGCTACACCTTC. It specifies CASSWDTIYGYTF.

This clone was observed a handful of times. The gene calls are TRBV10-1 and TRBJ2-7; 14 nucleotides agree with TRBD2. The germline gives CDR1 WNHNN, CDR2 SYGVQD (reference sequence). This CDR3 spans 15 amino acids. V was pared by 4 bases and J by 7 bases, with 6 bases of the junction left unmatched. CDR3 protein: CASSVLGTSGSEQYF. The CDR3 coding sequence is TGCGCCAGCAGTGTACTCGGGACTAGCGGGAGTGAGCAGTACTTC.

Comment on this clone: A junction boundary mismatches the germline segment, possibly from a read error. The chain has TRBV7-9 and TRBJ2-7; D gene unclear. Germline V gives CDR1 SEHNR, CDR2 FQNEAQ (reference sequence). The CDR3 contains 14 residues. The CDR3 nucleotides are TGTGCCAGCAGCTTAGTTGGCGGTAAGAGCAAAGGATCCTTC. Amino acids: CASSLVGGKSKGSF.

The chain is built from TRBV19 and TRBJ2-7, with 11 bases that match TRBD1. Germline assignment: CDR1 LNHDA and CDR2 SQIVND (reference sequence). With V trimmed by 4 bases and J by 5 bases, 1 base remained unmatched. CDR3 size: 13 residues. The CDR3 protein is CASSTGQGDEQYF. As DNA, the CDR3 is TGTGCCAGTAGTACGGGACAGGGGGACGAGCAGTACTTC. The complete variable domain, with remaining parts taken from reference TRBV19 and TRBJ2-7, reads DGGITQSPKYLFRKEGQNVTLSCEQNLNHDAMYWYRQDPGQGLRLIYYSQIVNDFQKGDIAEGYSVSREKKESFPLTVTSAQKNPTAFYLCASSTGQGDEQYFGPGTRLTVT.

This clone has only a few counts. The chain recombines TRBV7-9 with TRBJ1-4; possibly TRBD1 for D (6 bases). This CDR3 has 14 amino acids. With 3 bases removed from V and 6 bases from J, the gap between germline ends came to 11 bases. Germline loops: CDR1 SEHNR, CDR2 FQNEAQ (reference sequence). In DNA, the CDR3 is TGTGCCAGCAGCTTTCGGACAGAGTATGAAAAACTGTTTTTT. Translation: CASSFRTEYEKLFF.

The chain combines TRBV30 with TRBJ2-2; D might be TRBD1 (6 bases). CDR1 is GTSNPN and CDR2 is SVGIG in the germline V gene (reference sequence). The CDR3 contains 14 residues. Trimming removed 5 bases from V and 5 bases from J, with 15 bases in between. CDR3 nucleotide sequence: TGTGCCTGGGGCACGGGGCAGGGGACCGGGGAGCTGTTTTTT. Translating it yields CAWGTGQGTGELFF.

CDR3 bases: TGTGCCAGTAGTATAAGGGAGGCCACTGAAGCTTTCTTT. This encodes CASSIREATEAFF. The genes are TRBV19 and TRBJ1-1; D uncertain. CDR3 length equals 13 residues. Trimming left V 2 bases short and J 4 bases short, with 8 bases between. CDR1 is LNHDA and CDR2 is SQIVND in the germline V gene (reference sequence).